The 21 T cell receptor beta chains listed next were all sequenced from one sample in a study of regulatory T cells in long-lasting Graves disease. Described time point: newly diagnosed GD, antithyroid drugs for less than 3 months. Construction of the TCR library relied on RNA isolated from PBMCs. Building the TCR beta libraries relied on iRepertoire HTBI primers, and CDR3 regions underwent Arm-PCR. TCRdb recomputed calls from the multiplex PCR reads with MiXCR, one row per CDR3 protein. The sample includes some 350,000 distinct CDR3 sequences, 16% of them seen just once. These same records also appear under a second study, on T cells in Graves' hyperthyroidism and ophthalmopathy.

The sequencing used peripheral blood mononuclear cells (PBMCs), collected at new diagnosis, from a patient treated with antithyroid drugs. The receptors derive from a woman aged 18-29 years with Graves disease.

Comment on this clonotype: A far larger clone is off by one base, so a read error is likely. This chain links TRBV5-1 with TRBJ2-4; 7 positions agree with TRBD1. Germline CDR1 reads SGHRS; CDR2 reads YFSETQ. This CDR3 comprises 13 residues. The junction had 9 bases not matched to a gene; V was cut back by 3 bases and J by 12 bases. The CDR3 is CASSSGTVADQYF. CDR3 DNA: TGCGCCAGCAGCTCCGGGACAGTTGCCGATCAGTACTTC.

The CDR3 reads CASSSTRDSVPGAFF. In DNA form, the CDR3 reads TGCGCCAGCAGCTCAACCCGGGACAGTGTCCCTGGAGCTTTCTTT. This chain joins TRBV4-1 and TRBJ1-1; 7 nucleotides agree with TRBD1. The CDR3 contains 15 residues. V was pared by 5 bases and J by 10 bases, with 16 bases of the junction left unmatched. The germline CDR1 and CDR2 sequences are MGHRA and YSYEKL.

At least ten counts were recorded for this clonotype. The V gene is TRBV9, the J gene TRBJ2-1; 8 bases align to TRBD2. This CDR3 is built from 14 residues. The germline V gene has CDR1 SGDLS and CDR2 YYNGEE. The trim removed 3 bases at V and 7 bases at J, leaving 6 bases unmatched. CDR3: CASSERTSLNEQFF. The CDR3 coding sequence is TGTGCCAGCAGCGAGAGGACTAGCTTGAATGAGCAGTTCTTC.

This clonotype was seen many times. V is TRBV4-1 and J is TRBJ2-7; 11 positions agree with TRBD2. J was trimmed by 4 bases and V by 2 bases; bases with no gene match: 10. Germline V gene lookup returns CDR1 MGHRA and CDR2 YSYEKL. The CDR3 covers 17 residues. The CDR3, as DNA: TGCGCCAGCAGCCAATGGATTAGCGGGAGGGCCGGTTACGAGCAGTACTTC. This translates into CASSQWISGRAGYEQYF.

The genes are TRBV7-3 and TRBJ2-7, with D unclear. V was trimmed by 5 bases and J by 5 bases, leaving 13 bases between them. This CDR3 has 13 residues. Germline CDR1 SGHTA, CDR2 FQGTGA. The CDR3 reads CASSPFLSDEQYF. The CDR3, as DNA: TGTGCCAGCAGCCCCTTCCTCTCGGACGAGCAGTACTTC.

This clonotype showed up many times. The rearrangement joins TRBV6-5 to TRBJ1-2, with D unclear. The germline V gene has CDR1 MNHEY and CDR2 SVGAGI. The V gene lost 0 bases and the J gene lost 5 bases, with 16 bases spanning the gap. CDR3 size: 16 residues. The DNA of the CDR3 is TGTGCCAGCAGTTACTCGAAGGACGGGAGGCCTTATGGCTACACCTTC. Protein sequence: CASSYSKDGRPYGYTF.

This clonotype was picked up a small number of times. J is TRBJ2-1 and V is TRBV9; the D is unclear. The CDR3 extends over 14 amino acids. Germline-derived CDR1 and CDR2 are SGDLS and YYNGEE. V lost 5 bases and J lost 9, with 18 bases in between. CDR3 amino acids: CASSRILADGEQFF. DNA of the CDR3: TGTGCCAGCAGTAGGATCCTTGCGGACGGTGAGCAGTTCTTC.

This clonotype appeared many times. CDR3 nucleotide sequence: TGTGCCAGCAGACAGGGTTACGAGCAGTACTTC. Its protein is CASRQGYEQYF. This rearrangement joins TRBV6-1 to TRBJ2-7; D perhaps matches TRBD1 (6 bases). With 6 bases removed from V and 4 bases from J, the gap between germline ends came to 7 bases. CDR1 and CDR2 (germline): MNHNS, SASEGT. This CDR3 has 11 amino acids.

This clonotype was observed many times. The chain employs TRBV3-1 and TRBJ1-1; D unresolved. Trimming pared 0 bases from V and 14 bases from J, leaving 13 bases between. This CDR3 has 12 amino acids. Germline assignment: CDR1 LGHDT and CDR2 YNNKEL (reference sequence). CDR3 region: CASSQERRFVFF. DNA of the CDR3: TGTGCCAGCAGCCAAGAGAGGCGTTTCGTCTTCTTT. The complete variable domain, with remaining parts taken from reference TRBV3-1 and TRBJ1-1, reads DTAVSQTPKYLVTQMGNDKSIKCEQNLGHDTMYWYKQDSKKFLKIMFSYNNKELIINETVPNRFSPKSPDKAHLNLHINSLELGDSAVYFCASSQERRFVFFGQGTRLTVV.

To note about this clonotype: A much larger clone differs from this one at a single base, so this may be a read error. The CDR3 carries no conserved terminal phenylalanine or tryptophan, so it likely arises from a read error. The chain employs TRBV11-3 and TRBJ1-1; tentative D call: TRBD1 (6 bases). Trimming cost V 1 base and J 3 bases, with 15 bases left between them. Germline loops: CDR1 SGHNT, CDR2 YENEEA. The CDR3 covers 16 residues. The CDR3 DNA follows: TGTGCCAGCAGCTTAGCATGGGGGGCTACGGACACTGAAGCTTTCCTT. As protein: CASSLAWGATDTEAFL.

This clonotype was picked up a small number of times. J is TRBJ1-5 and V is TRBV6-9; tentatively, D is TRBD1 (5 bases). Deletions cut 3 bases from V and 2 bases from J, with 14 bases between. The length of the CDR3 is 16 residues. The germline CDR1 and CDR2 sequences are MNHGY and SVAAGI. This chain's CDR3 is CASSYPPQVGNQPQHF. The CDR3 DNA follows: TGTGCCAGCAGTTACCCGCCACAGGTTGGCAATCAGCCCCAGCATTTT.

This clonotype has ten or more counts. J is TRBJ2-5 and V is TRBV6-1; TRBD1 aligns across 8 bases. Germline trimming cut 5 bases from V and 5 bases from J; bases unmatched to any gene: 7. There are 14 residues in the CDR3. The V gene's germline CDR1 is MNHNS and CDR2 SASEGT. CDR3 in DNA: TGTGCCAGCAGTACCAGGGGGCGGATTGAGACCCAGTACTTC. It translates to CASSTRGRIETQYF.

The V gene is TRBV6-2 or TRBV6-3, the J gene TRBJ1-5, with 9 bases fitting TRBD1. CDR3 length: 16 residues. With V trimmed by 4 bases and J by 6 bases, 10 bases remained unmatched. Germline V gene lookup returns CDR1 MNHEY and CDR2 SVGEGT. In DNA, the CDR3 is TGTGCCAGCAGTTCCAACCGGGACAGGGTCGCTCAGCCCCAGCATTTT. Its protein is CASSSNRDRVAQPQHF.

At least ten counts were recorded for this clonotype. The chain combines TRBV7-2 with TRBJ1-1; D may be TRBD1 (5 bases). CDR1 SGHTA and CDR2 FQGNSA come from the germline V gene. The V end lost 6 bases, the J end lost 3 bases, and 14 bases lay between the germline ends. The CDR3 is 14 amino acids. CDR3 DNA sequence: TGTGCCAGCAGGCGGGGCCCTGGAGACACTGAAGCTTTCTTT. Translation gives CASRRGPGDTEAFF. Looking up the rest from reference TRBV7-2 and TRBJ1-1 gives the full variable domain: GAGVSQSPSNKVTEKGKDVELRCDPISGHTALYWYRQSLGQGLEFLIYFQGNSAPDKSGLPSDRFSAERTGGSVSTLTIQRTQQEDSAVYLCASRRGPGDTEAFFGQGTRLTVV.

The chain carries TRBV6-1 and TRBJ2-6, with D perhaps matching TRBD2 (6 bases). Trimming removed 9 bases at V and 0 bases at J, with 15 bases between. The germline CDR1 and CDR2 sequences are MNHNS and SASEGT. CDR3 length: 16 amino acids. CDR3 in DNA: TGTGCCAGTCTTAGCGGATTCCACTCTGGGGCCAACGTCCTGACTTTC. Residues: CASLSGFHSGANVLTF.

This clonotype was seen ten or more times. The gene calls are TRBV28 and TRBJ2-1; no reliable D call. CDR3 size: 14 residues. Germline V lookup: CDR1 MDHEN, CDR2 SYDVKM. V dropped 4 bases and J dropped 12 bases, with 19 bases sitting between them. The CDR3 DNA sequence: TGTGCCAGCAGTTCGCCTTCGGCTAGTTCTTTGCAGTTCTTC. This codes for CASSSPSASSLQFF.

This clonotype was seen many times. This rearrangement joins TRBV30 to TRBJ1-2, with 8 bases that match TRBD1. The germline V gene has CDR1 GTSNPN and CDR2 SVGIG (reference sequence). Germline trimming cut 2 bases from V and 4 bases from J; bases unmatched to any gene: 12. The CDR3 contains 16 residues. The CDR3 loop reads CAWSLSRTGSFYGYTF. The CDR3 nucleotides read TGTGCCTGGAGTCTTTCTAGGACAGGGTCGTTCTATGGCTACACCTTC.

This clonotype appeared many times. The chain recombines TRBV28 with TRBJ2-7, with 13 nucleotides matching TRBD2. Germline V gene data show CDR1 as MDHEN and CDR2 as SYDVKM. V gave up 3 bases and J gave up 7 bases; unmatched junction bases: 12. The CDR3 sequence is 17 residues long. The CDR3, as DNA: TGTGCCAGCAGTTTTTTCTCACTAGCGGGAGGGCCGGGTGAGCAGTACTTC. This translates into CASSFFSLAGGPGEQYF.

The sample holds many counts of this clonotype. The rearrangement joins TRBV9 to TRBJ2-1; tentatively, D is TRBD1 (6 bases). This CDR3 is 14 amino acids long. Between the trimmed V and J ends, which lost 2 bases and 9 bases, there was a span of 15 bases. Germline CDR1 reads SGDLS; CDR2 reads YYNGEE. The CDR3 here is CASSVDSRGTEQFF. The CDR3, as DNA: TGTGCCAGCAGCGTGGACAGTCGTGGAACTGAGCAGTTCTTC.

The chain carries TRBV3-1 and TRBJ2-7; D perhaps matches TRBD2 (7 bases). V lost 1 base to trimming and J lost 1 base, with 14 bases between them. The germline V gene has CDR1 LGHDT and CDR2 YNNKEL (reference sequence). The CDR3 is made up of 16 amino acids. The CDR3 nucleotides read TGTGCCAGCAGCCAAGCATTCGGGGGGACATCCTACGAGCAGTACTTC. Translating it yields CASSQAFGGTSYEQYF.

This clonotype was seen a few times. The chain employs TRBV3-1 and TRBJ2-7; a weak D match, TRBD2 (5 bases). This CDR3 has 16 amino acids. Germline values: CDR1 LGHDT, CDR2 YNNKEL (reference sequence). The germline V and J ends were trimmed by 1 base and 0 bases, with 13 bases remaining between them. CDR3 DNA sequence: TGTGCCAGCAGCCAAGGGTCGGGAAAGAGCTCCTACGAGCAGTACTTC. This sequence encodes CASSQGSGKSSYEQYF.